This T cell receptor beta chain was recorded in a study of shared clonotypes between healthy human individuals. As for the study in general: Each donor's CD4 naive and CD4 memory cells filled three plates apiece, CD8 naive two, and CD8 memory one.

General study points: Non-shared clonotypes had lower generation probabilities than clonotypes shared by all four sorted-subset donors.

Repertoires were generated with immunoSEQ multiplex PCR, while TCRdb's copy carries only in-frame clones and drops some. The sample lists over a million clones; approximately 98.5% were seen once. V shed 2 bases and J 15 bases; nucleotides not matched to a gene: 7. CDR1 is MNHEY and CDR2 is SVGAGI in the germline V gene. This CDR3 has 12 residues. In the case of this clone: Antigen specificity is unknown.

This chain uses TRBV6-5 with TRBJ2-1; 7 bases are shared with TRBD2. This sequence originates from a man in his thirties or forties in good health. The sequenced material came from naive CD4+ T cells sorted from blood. Regarding subset: CD45RA+ positively selected. The CDR3 DNA is TGTGCCAGCAGTTACCCCGGACTAGGAAGGTTCTTC. Its protein product is CASSYPGLGRFF.